A selection of T cell receptor beta chains follows, all from one sample in a study of memory CD4+ T cells and cytomegalovirus serostatus. Only in-frame clones appear in the TCRdb table, and some are missing; sequencing was by immunoSEQ multiplex PCR. The sample lists some 48,000 clones; around four fifths were seen once. The sample consisted of memory CD4+ T cells from blood. These receptor sequences come from an adult in good health and CMV-seronegative. CDR3s include the opening cysteine and the closing phenylalanine or tryptophan.

v_call,j_call,cdr3_aa
TRBV11-2,TRBJ1-6,CASSLNPQGSGNSPLHF
TRBV15,TRBJ2-7,CATSSRDIAYEQYF
TRBV28,TRBJ1-1,CASSLPSWTAREAFF
TRBV7-3,TRBJ2-3,CASSFLPSGGRTDTQYF
TRBV19,TRBJ1-3,CASSMRAGESGNTIYF
TRBV5-6,TRBJ1-1,CASSLGTELTEAFF
TRBV7-2,TRBJ1-1,CASSLVVNTEAFF
TRBV7-2,TRBJ2-1,CASSPWRSSYNEQFF
TRBV19,TRBJ1-3,CASSIKGADLRGNTIYF
TRBV7-2,TRBJ1-1,CASAAGRRVNTEAFF
TRBV2,TRBJ1-5,CASSDSGGQPQHF
TRBV21-1,TRBJ1-2,CASSKGEDRGVGYTF
TRBV19,TRBJ1-1,CASSIRTENTEAFF
TRBV7-2,TRBJ1-3,CASSTRSGGSGNTIYF
TRBV19,TRBJ2-3,CASSIGRATDTQYF
TRBV4-1,TRBJ1-6,CASSRSQAYNSPLHF
TRBV18,TRBJ2-7,CASSPQGLPYEQYF
TRBV7-6,TRBJ2-5,CASSSRLQETQYF
TRBV9,TRBJ2-5,CASSVASEETQYF
TRBV7-9,TRBJ2-3,CASSPRGPDTQYF
TRBV29-1,TRBJ2-7,CSVDGGASYEQYF
TRBV6-1,TRBJ2-2,CASSADNTGELFF
TRBV5-1,TRBJ1-4,CASSWQGDEKLFF
TRBV18,TRBJ1-1,CASSPEGEGATEAFF